The rows below give T cell receptor beta chains drawn from one sample of a study of CD8 T cells in Susac syndrome. Each CDR3 protein is one row after TCRdb ran MiXCR on the immunoSEQ multiplex PCR reads. The sample lists about 210,000 distinct CDR3 sequences; under 95% were seen once. Sequences were obtained from CD4+ T cells from PBMCs. The receptors here all came from a human donor in good health. Each CDR3 is given with its conserved first and last residue. The D gene is left open where the match is weak. Part of the rows lack a size; the others show once, few, many or a class for expanded clones.

d_call: NA; v_call: TRBV7-2; j_call: TRBJ2-1; clone_size: NA; cdr3_aa: CASSEFQSSYNEQFF; cdr3_nt: TGTGCCAGCAGCGAATTCCAAAGCTCCTACAATGAGCAGTTCTTC
d_call: TRBD1; v_call: TRBV19; j_call: TRBJ2-1; clone_size: NA; cdr3_aa: CASSQTGTVNNEQFF; cdr3_nt: TGTGCCAGTAGTCAGACCGGGACAGTTAACAATGAGCAGTTCTTC
d_call: TRBD1; v_call: TRBV5-1; j_call: TRBJ1-2; clone_size: NA; cdr3_aa: CASSLEGANGYTF; cdr3_nt: TGCGCCAGCAGCTTGGAGGGGGCGAATGGCTACACCTTC
d_call: NA; v_call: TRBV6-6; j_call: TRBJ2-1; clone_size: NA; cdr3_aa: CASLDARGFNEQFF; cdr3_nt: TGTGCCAGCCTGGATGCGCGCGGGTTCAATGAGCAGTTCTTC
d_call: NA; v_call: TRBV15; j_call: TRBJ2-3; clone_size: NA; cdr3_aa: CATSRDGGRTDTQYF; cdr3_nt: TGTGCCACCAGCAGAGATGGGGGGCGGACAGATACGCAGTATTTT
d_call: TRBD2; v_call: TRBV28; j_call: TRBJ2-3; clone_size: NA; cdr3_aa: CASSLLAGGVNTQYF; cdr3_nt: TGTGCCAGCAGTTTACTAGCGGGGGGGGTAAATACGCAGTATTTT
d_call: NA; v_call: TRBV6-6; j_call: TRBJ2-3; clone_size: NA; cdr3_aa: CASSSPGTRTDTQYF; cdr3_nt: TGTGCCAGCAGTTCCCCGGGGACCCGCACAGATACGCAGTATTTT
d_call: NA; v_call: TRBV15; j_call: TRBJ1-5; clone_size: once; cdr3_aa: CATSRDRNRNQPQHF; cdr3_nt: TGTGCCACCAGCAGAGACAGGAATCGCAATCAGCCCCAGCATTTT
d_call: NA; v_call: TRBV6-1; j_call: TRBJ2-2; clone_size: NA; cdr3_aa: CASSDLLNTGELFF; cdr3_nt: TGTGCCAGCAGCGACCTCCTGAACACCGGGGAGCTGTTTTTT
d_call: NA; v_call: TRBV28; j_call: TRBJ1-6; clone_size: NA; cdr3_aa: CASSFSGSSYNSPLHF; cdr3_nt: TGTGCCAGCAGTTTCAGCGGGAGCTCCTATAATTCCCCCCTCCACTTT
d_call: NA; v_call: TRBV29-1; j_call: TRBJ1-2; clone_size: NA; cdr3_aa: CSVVPPGSTFGYTF; cdr3_nt: TGCAGCGTTGTCCCCCCAGGAAGCACCTTTGGCTACACCTTC
d_call: NA; v_call: TRBV29-1; j_call: TRBJ1-5; clone_size: NA; cdr3_aa: CSVQGTDNQPQHF; cdr3_nt: TGCAGCGTGCAAGGGACGGATAATCAGCCCCAGCATTTT
d_call: NA; v_call: TRBV7-3; j_call: TRBJ1-1; clone_size: NA; cdr3_aa: CASSLSGGITEAFF; cdr3_nt: TGTGCCAGCAGCTTATCCGGAGGAATCACTGAAGCTTTCTTT
d_call: TRBD1; v_call: TRBV6-2/TRBV6-3; j_call: TRBJ2-7; clone_size: NA; cdr3_aa: CASSWTGIYEQYF; cdr3_nt: TGTGCCAGCAGTTGGACAGGGATCTACGAGCAGTACTTC
d_call: TRBD1; v_call: TRBV29-1; j_call: TRBJ1-1; clone_size: NA; cdr3_aa: CSVGTGPEAFF; cdr3_nt: TGCAGCGTTGGGACAGGGCCTGAAGCTTTCTTT
d_call: TRBD1; v_call: TRBV7-9; j_call: TRBJ1-1; clone_size: NA; cdr3_aa: CASRVGTANTEAFF; cdr3_nt: TGTGCCAGCAGAGTAGGGACAGCGAACACTGAAGCTTTCTTT
d_call: TRBD2; v_call: TRBV19; j_call: TRBJ2-5; clone_size: NA; cdr3_aa: CASSILSGGGETQYF; cdr3_nt: TGTGCCAGTAGTATACTTAGCGGGGGTGGAGAGACCCAGTACTTC
d_call: NA; v_call: TRBV15; j_call: TRBJ2-2; clone_size: NA; cdr3_aa: CATSRAVVGELFF; cdr3_nt: TGTGCCACCAGCAGAGCAGTGGTCGGGGAGCTGTTTTTT
d_call: TRBD1; v_call: TRBV4-3; j_call: TRBJ2-2; clone_size: NA; cdr3_aa: CASSQDAGGFAGELFF; cdr3_nt: TGCGCCAGCAGCCAAGATGCAGGGGGCTTTGCCGGGGAGCTGTTTTTT
d_call: NA; v_call: TRBV18; j_call: TRBJ1-3; clone_size: NA; cdr3_aa: CASSPDSVGNTIYF; cdr3_nt: TGTGCCAGCTCACCGGACAGCGTTGGAAACACCATATATTTT
d_call: NA; v_call: TRBV9; j_call: TRBJ2-5; clone_size: NA; cdr3_aa: CASSSKGARGSATQYF; cdr3_nt: TGTGCCAGCAGCTCCAAGGGGGCCCGGGGGAGTGCGACCCAGTACTTC
d_call: NA; v_call: TRBV14; j_call: TRBJ2-7; clone_size: NA; cdr3_aa: CASSNLGGTHSYEQYF; cdr3_nt: TGTGCCAGCAGCAATCTAGGAGGGACACATTCCTACGAGCAGTACTTC
d_call: NA; v_call: TRBV29-1; j_call: TRBJ1-2; clone_size: NA; cdr3_aa: CSARGAGDNYGYTF; cdr3_nt: TGCAGCGCCCGAGGGGCAGGGGATAACTATGGCTACACCTTC
d_call: NA; v_call: TRBV11-2; j_call: TRBJ1-2; clone_size: NA; cdr3_aa: CASSLERAVGGYTF; cdr3_nt: TGTGCCAGCAGCTTAGAACGGGCAGTCGGAGGCTACACCTTC